A single sample gave rise to the 12 T cell receptor beta chains below, sequenced in a study of shared clonotypes between healthy human individuals. As defined, naive CD8 cells were CD45RO-negative and positively selected for CCR7, with terminally differentiated effector memory CD45RA+ cells excluded. Sequencing used immunoSEQ multiplex PCR; TCRdb keeps in-frame clones, though not all of them. This table has about 2 million clones, about 94% appearing once. Sequencing was carried out using naive CD8+ T cells sorted from blood. The receptors shown here come from a young man in good health.

V gene TRBV19 combines with J gene TRBJ2-5; 7 bases map to TRBD1. This CDR3 comprises 16 residues. Germline lookup yields CDR1 LNHDA and CDR2 SQIVND (reference sequence). V dropped 9 bases and J dropped 0; count of bases not matched to a gene: 13. This chain's CDR3 is CASRDSDAPYQETQYF. The CDR3, as DNA: TGTGCCAGCCGGGACAGTGATGCCCCTTACCAAGAGACCCAGTACTTC.

The V and J genes are TRBV9 and TRBJ2-7, with D perhaps matching TRBD1 (5 bases). Germline CDR1 reads SGDLS; CDR2 reads YYNGEE. The V end was cut by 0 bases, the J end by 4 bases, with 14 bases between. CDR3 size: 15 residues. The CDR3 DNA sequence: TGTGCCAGCAGCGTAGGAAGCAGGGCCGGGTACGAGCAGTACTTC. Residues: CASSVGSRAGYEQYF.

The V call is TRBV11-2, the J call TRBJ2-1, with D maybe TRBD1 (6 bases). CDR3 length: 12 amino acids. Germline CDR1 reads SGHAT; CDR2 reads FQNNGV. Trimming removed 4 bases from V and 10 bases from J, with 11 bases in between. The CDR3 reads CASSSGVREQFF. In DNA form, the CDR3 reads TGTGCCAGCAGCTCAGGGGTTAGGGAGCAGTTCTTC.

This chain connects TRBV19 to TRBJ2-7; D may be TRBD2 (5 bases). Germline V gives CDR1 LNHDA, CDR2 SQIVND (reference sequence). This CDR3 has 15 amino acids. The V gene lost 8 bases and the J gene lost 7 bases, with 24 bases spanning the gap. CDR3 DNA: TGTGCCAGTTTGTGCGACGAGCGGTTTCCTAGGGAGCAGTACTTC. Amino acid sequence: CASLCDERFPREQYF.

Comments on this clone: The sample holds other DNA sequences that translate to the same CDR3. This rearrangement joins TRBV29-1 to TRBJ2-7, with D perhaps TRBD1 (6 bases). Germline V gene lookup returns CDR1 SQVTM and CDR2 ANQGSEA. The CDR3 loop spans 12 amino acids. V was shortened by 5 bases and J by 2 bases, with 10 bases between the two germline ends. This chain's CDR3 is CSVRTATYEQYF. The CDR3 DNA is TGCAGCGTTCGGACAGCGACCTACGAGCAGTACTTC.

The chain uses TRBV7-9 and TRBJ2-1, with D possibly TRBD2 on 6 matching bases. The germline CDR1 and CDR2 sequences are SEHNR and FQNEAQ (reference sequence). The CDR3 has 12 amino acids. Deletions cut 6 bases from V and 9 bases from J, with 12 bases between. CDR3 in amino acids: CASRDLGGEQFF. CDR3 DNA: TGTGCCAGCAGGGACCTGGGGGGTGAGCAGTTCTTC. Full variable domain (missing parts from reference TRBV7-9 and TRBJ2-1): DTGVSQNPRHKITKRGQNVTFRCDPISEHNRLYWYRQTLGQGPEFLTYFQNEAQLEKSRLLSDRFSAERPKGSFSTLEIQRTEQGDSAMYLCASRDLGGEQFFGPGTRLTVL.

The genes are TRBV4-1 and TRBJ2-7; perhaps D is TRBD1 or TRBD2 (6 bases each). CDR1 is MGHRA, CDR2 YSYEKL, per germline. The CDR3 is made up of 16 amino acids. V dropped 0 bases and J dropped 2 bases, with 14 bases sitting between them. CDR3 nucleotide sequence: TGCGCCAGCAGCCAAGATCCGGGGGCCCCCCCCTACGAGCAGTACTTC. It translates to CASSQDPGAPPYEQYF.

Details on this clone: The sample holds other DNA sequences that translate to the same CDR3. The V gene is TRBV11-3, the J gene TRBJ2-5; no clear D gene. CDR1 is SGHNT and CDR2 is YENEEA in the germline V gene. This CDR3 has 12 amino acids. With 0 bases removed from V and 5 bases from J, the gap between germline ends came to 4 bases. The CDR3 reads CASSLDGETQYF. The CDR3 bases are TGTGCCAGCAGCTTAGATGGGGAGACCCAGTACTTC.

J is TRBJ2-4 and V is TRBV30; TRBD2 matches 12 bases. This CDR3 is built from 17 residues. With V trimmed by 0 bases and J by 5 bases, 8 bases remained unmatched. Germline V gene sequence: CDR1 GTSNPN, CDR2 SVGIG (reference sequence). The CDR3 coding sequence is TGTGCCTGGAGTGTCTCGCTAGCGGGAGGGCCTCAAAACATTCAGTACTTC. It is translated as CAWSVSLAGGPQNIQYF.

Only one count was recorded for this clone. Other DNA sequences in this sample translate to the same CDR3. The genes are TRBV27 and TRBJ2-1, with D uncertain. V lost 2 bases to trimming and J lost 6 bases, with 8 bases between them. This CDR3 is 13 amino acids long. CDR1 is MNHEY, CDR2 SMNVEV, per germline (reference sequence). The CDR3 DNA follows: TGTGCCAGCAGTTTAGGTGGATTCAATGAGCAGTTCTTC. Amino acid sequence: CASSLGGFNEQFF.

The rearrangement joins TRBV5-4 to TRBJ2-5; D not resolved. V was pared by 4 bases and J by 5 bases, with 12 bases between. The germline V gene encodes CDR1 SGHNT and CDR2 YYREEE (reference sequence). This CDR3 has 13 residues. The CDR3 DNA follows: TGTGCCAGCAGCATGACCCCGATGGAGACCCAGTACTTC. As protein: CASSMTPMETQYF. Drawing the rest from reference TRBV5-4 and TRBJ2-5, the complete variable domain is ETGVTQSPTHLIKTRGQQVTLRCSSQSGHNTVSWYQQALGQGPQFIFQYYREEENGRGNFPPRFSGLQFPNYSSELNVNALELDDSALYLCASSMTPMETQYFGPGTRLLVL.

Note on this clone: Other DNA variants within this sample encode the same CDR3. This chain uses TRBV27 with TRBJ2-7; possibly TRBD1 for D (5 bases). Germline values: CDR1 MNHEY, CDR2 SMNVEV (reference sequence). This CDR3 has 13 residues. V dropped 3 bases and J dropped 3 bases, with 9 bases sitting between them. Here the CDR3 DNA reads TGTGCCAGCAGTTTTAGGCAGGGCTACGAGCAGTACTTC. This translates into CASSFRQGYEQYF.